A selection of T cell receptor beta chains follows, all from one sample in a study of OX40 agonist ivuxolimab in advanced cancers. Using immunoSEQ multiplex PCR, the repertoire was profiled, and TCRdb retains in-frame clones only, with some absent. The data hold under 200,000 clones, with 90% to 95% observed a single time. The material sequenced was CD4+ or CD8+ T cells sorted from blood, taken in a trial of the OX40 agonist ivuxolimab. These receptors were taken from an adult with an advanced solid tumor such as melanoma, head and neck, liver or kidney cancer. CDR3s include the opening cysteine and the closing phenylalanine or tryptophan. The D gene is left open where the match is weak. Expanded clones get a size class; other rows say once, few or many, or leave the size out.

size: -; V: TRBV21-1; J: TRBJ2-5; D: -; CDR3: CASSKSQPKETQYF; DNA: TGTGCCAGCAGCAAATCACAGCCAAAAGAGACCCAGTACTTC
size: -; V: TRBV19; J: TRBJ2-1; D: -; CDR3: CASRMPPYNEQFF; DNA: TGTGCTTCCAGGATGCCTCCCTACAATGAGCAGTTCTTC
size: -; V: TRBV7-2; J: TRBJ1-2; D: -; CDR3: CVLGQLDYGYTF; DNA: TGTGTACTCGGACAGCTAGACTATGGCTACACCTTC
size: -; V: TRBV18; J: TRBJ2-7; D: -; CDR3: CASSPNKGKNEQYF; DNA: TGTGCCAGCTCGCCAAACAAAGGAAAGAACGAGCAGTACTTC
size: -; V: TRBV7-2; J: TRBJ1-2; D: TRBD1; CDR3: CASSLAEDRVGGYTF; DNA: TGTGCCAGCAGCTTAGCGGAAGACAGGGTGGGAGGCTACACCTTC
size: -; V: TRBV23-1; J: TRBJ2-1; D: -; CDR3: CASSFQVDEQFF; DNA: TGCGCCAGCAGTTTCCAGGTTGATGAGCAGTTCTTC
size: -; V: TRBV19; J: TRBJ1-3; D: TRBD1; CDR3: CASTHQTGTGGSSGNTIYF; DNA: TGTGCCAGTACCCACCAAACCGGGACAGGGGGTTCGTCCGGAAACACCATATATTTT
size: -; V: TRBV11-3; J: TRBJ1-1; D: TRBD1; CDR3: CASSLGQGYTEAFF; DNA: TGTGCCAGCAGCTTGGGACAGGGGTACACTGAAGCTTTCTTT
size: -; V: TRBV2; J: TRBJ1-6; D: -; CDR3: CASSEFGYNSPLHF; DNA: TGTGCCAGCAGTGAGTTCGGCTATAATTCACCCCTCCACTTT
size: -; V: TRBV7-7; J: TRBJ2-7; D: TRBD1; CDR3: CASNPNSPGQGAGEQYF; DNA: TGTGCTAGCAACCCCAACAGCCCGGGACAGGGGGCGGGCGAGCAGTACTTC
size: -; V: TRBV7-2; J: TRBJ1-3; D: -; CDR3: CASSPYGANSGNTIYF; DNA: TGTGCCAGCAGTCCCTACGGGGCAAACTCTGGAAACACCATATATTTT
size: -; V: TRBV29-1; J: TRBJ1-5; D: -; CDR3: CSVRTYGGRDQPQHF; DNA: TGCAGCGTTAGGACCTATGGGGGGAGGGATCAGCCCCAGCATTTT
size: once; V: TRBV4-1; J: TRBJ1-4; D: TRBD1; CDR3: CASSQDAARGHEKLFF; DNA: TGCGCCAGCAGCCAAGATGCGGCCAGGGGGCATGAAAAACTGTTTTTT
size: -; V: TRBV28; J: TRBJ2-5; D: TRBD1; CDR3: CASSNPGQGRTQYF; DNA: TGTGCCAGCAGTAACCCGGGACAGGGGAGGACCCAGTACTTC
size: -; V: TRBV4-3; J: TRBJ2-1; D: -; CDR3: CASSQVLSSYNEQFF; DNA: TGCGCCAGCAGCCAAGTACTAAGCTCCTACAATGAGCAGTTCTTC
size: -; V: TRBV7-9; J: TRBJ2-1; D: TRBD2; CDR3: CASSLGSGTSTYNEQFF; DNA: TGTGCCAGCAGCTTAGGGAGTGGGACTAGCACCTACAATGAGCAGTTCTTC
size: -; V: TRBV7-7; J: TRBJ2-2; D: TRBD2; CDR3: CASSSRSGATGELFF; DNA: TGTGCTAGCAGCTCTCGTAGCGGGGCAACCGGGGAGCTGTTTTTT
size: -; V: TRBV7-3; J: TRBJ2-7; D: -; CDR3: CASSLEAGGYEQYF; DNA: TGTGCCAGCAGCTTAGAGGCGGGCGGATACGAGCAGTACTTC
size: -; V: TRBV28; J: TRBJ1-1; D: -; CDR3: CASLKQGLEAFF; DNA: TGTGCCAGTCTCAAACAGGGCCTTGAAGCTTTCTTT
size: -; V: TRBV7-6; J: TRBJ1-3; D: -; CDR3: CASQDRLSGNTIYF; DNA: TGTGCCAGCCAAGACAGACTATCTGGAAACACCATATATTTT
size: -; V: TRBV7-2; J: TRBJ2-7; D: -; CDR3: CASSSAYEQYF; DNA: TGTGCCAGCAGCTCCGCCTACGAGCAGTACTTC
size: -; V: TRBV5-4; J: TRBJ2-1; D: TRBD2; CDR3: CASSSSLAGGPNEQFF; DNA: TGTGCCAGCAGCTCCTCCCTAGCGGGGGGGCCTAATGAGCAGTTCTTC
size: -; V: TRBV7-8; J: TRBJ1-3; D: TRBD1; CDR3: CASSLVTGVGNTIYF; DNA: TGTGCCAGCAGCTTAGTCACAGGGGTTGGAAACACCATATATTTT
size: -; V: TRBV7-2; J: TRBJ1-2; D: -; CDR3: CASSRTSLGGNYGYTF; DNA: TGTGCCAGCAGCCGCACTTCACTCGGGGGCAACTATGGCTACACCTTC
size: once; V: TRBV7-8; J: TRBJ2-7; D: -; CDR3: CASSLRPRYEQYF; DNA: TGTGCCAGCAGCTTACGGCCCCGGTACGAGCAGTACTTC
size: -; V: TRBV7-2; J: TRBJ2-7; D: -; CDR3: CASRPPAVGSYEQYF; DNA: TGTGCCAGCAGGCCTCCAGCGGTAGGCTCCTACGAGCAGTACTTC
size: -; V: TRBV5-4; J: TRBJ2-3; D: TRBD2; CDR3: CASSTLIAGVTDTQYF; DNA: TGTGCCAGCAGTACATTAATAGCGGGGGTAACAGATACGCAGTATTTT
size: -; V: TRBV19; J: TRBJ1-4; D: -; CDR3: CASSGEAGRELFF; DNA: TGTGCCAGTAGTGGCGAGGCAGGGAGAGAACTGTTTTTT
size: -; V: TRBV7-2; J: TRBJ2-7; D: -; CDR3: CASSLLQGGEQYF; DNA: TGTGCCAGCAGCCTACTACAGGGAGGAGAGCAGTACTTC
size: -; V: TRBV12-5; J: TRBJ2-5; D: -; CDR3: CASGLWWRETQYF; DNA: TGTGCTAGTGGTTTGTGGTGGAGAGAGACCCAGTACTTC
size: -; V: TRBV7-7; J: TRBJ2-2; D: -; CDR3: CASSLGNTGELFF; DNA: TGTGCCAGCAGCTTAGGGAACACCGGGGAGCTGTTTTTT
size: -; V: TRBV28; J: TRBJ1-5; D: -; CDR3: CASSFRHQPQHF; DNA: TGTGCCAGCAGTTTCAGGCATCAGCCCCAGCATTTT
size: once; V: TRBV5-5; J: TRBJ2-2; D: TRBD1; CDR3: CASKQGLDRAIGELFF; DNA: TGTGCCAGCAAACAGGGGCTGGACAGGGCAATCGGGGAGCTGTTTTTT
size: -; V: TRBV18; J: TRBJ2-7; D: TRBD1; CDR3: CASSPQDRVVHEQYF; DNA: TGTGCCAGCTCACCACAGGACAGGGTTGTGCACGAGCAGTACTTC
size: -; V: TRBV9; J: TRBJ1-3; D: -; CDR3: CASSEGHRSGNTIYF; DNA: TGTGCCAGCAGCGAAGGACACCGCTCTGGAAACACCATATATTTT
size: -; V: TRBV28; J: TRBJ1-1; D: -; CDR3: CASSLRDEAFF; DNA: TGTGCCAGCAGTTTGCGGGATGAAGCTTTCTTT
size: -; V: TRBV5-1; J: TRBJ2-3; D: -; CDR3: CASSLGSFSTDTQYF; DNA: TGCGCCAGCAGCTTGGGCAGCTTTAGCACAGATACGCAGTATTTT
size: few; V: TRBV27; J: TRBJ1-4; D: TRBD1; CDR3: CASSSWTGSNEKLFF; DNA: TGTGCCAGCAGTTCCTGGACAGGATCAAATGAAAAACTGTTTTTT
size: once; V: TRBV27; J: TRBJ2-1; D: -; CDR3: CASSLVLPLAEPIGEQFF; DNA: TGTGCCAGCAGTTTAGTTCTCCCACTAGCTGAACCTATCGGTGAGCAGTTCTTC
size: -; V: TRBV18; J: TRBJ2-2; D: -; CDR3: CASSPAEGGTVFTGELFF; DNA: TGTGCCAGCTCCCCAGCTGAGGGGGGGACAGTATTCACCGGGGAGCTGTTTTTT
size: -; V: TRBV5-6; J: TRBJ2-2; D: TRBD1; CDR3: CASSWTGVNGELFF; DNA: TGTGCCAGCAGCTGGACAGGGGTGAACGGGGAGCTGTTTTTT
size: -; V: TRBV7-9; J: TRBJ1-2; D: -; CDR3: CACGNRENYGYTF; DNA: TGTGCCTGTGGTAACAGGGAGAACTATGGCTACACCTTC
size: -; V: TRBV7-9; J: TRBJ2-5; D: TRBD2; CDR3: CASSLRGSGGPGETQYF; DNA: TGTGCCAGCAGCTTGAGGGGGAGCGGGGGGCCAGGAGAGACCCAGTACTTC
size: -; V: TRBV2; J: TRBJ2-1; D: -; CDR3: CASLGGSYNEQFF; DNA: TGTGCCAGCCTAGGAGGGAGTTACAATGAGCAGTTCTTC
size: -; V: TRBV27; J: TRBJ1-5; D: TRBD1; CDR3: CASSPDRGTHQPQHF; DNA: TGTGCCAGCAGCCCGGACAGGGGGACCCATCAGCCCCAGCATTTT
size: -; V: TRBV5-1; J: TRBJ2-5; D: -; CDR3: CASSAPGTQYF; DNA: TGCGCCAGCAGCGCCCCAGGGACCCAGTACTTC
size: -; V: TRBV28; J: TRBJ2-1; D: TRBD2; CDR3: CASSSSSGSNEQFF; DNA: TGTGCCAGCAGTTCGTCTAGCGGGAGCAATGAGCAGTTCTTC